Described below is a single TCR beta chain sequence and its context. Antigen: not known. The V and J ends lost 0 bases and 7 bases, in that order; junction bases with no gene match: 4. This CDR3 is built from 15 residues. CDR1 and CDR2 (germline): LGHNA, YNFKEQ. It was template switching that added a universal primer site, and there were unique molecular identifiers on the cDNA. TCRdb passed the 5' RACE reads through MiXCR, listing each CDR3 protein once. The profile shows some 500,000 distinct CDR3 sequences, roughly a fifth of them singletons. No donor was unhealthy or non-Caucasian. This entry belongs to a study of identical twins. Study-wide findings and caveats: Twins' surplus sharing was weaker for beta out-of-frame sequences. The models gave estimates that fell short of the out-of-frame TCR alpha sharing seen in monozygotic twins.

The sample also formed part of further work on T cells expressing NK-cell markers.

Sequenced: CD4+ T cells sorted from blood. The V call is TRBV4-2, the J call TRBJ2-3; 10 bases line up with TRBD2. This TCR was recovered from a young woman in good health. As DNA, the CDR3 is TGTGCCAGCAGCCAAGAAGCGGGGGGGCAAAATACGCAGTATTTT. Translated, it gives CASSQEAGGQNTQYF.